The source of this TCR beta chain is a study of response to subunit inactivated influenza vaccine. Study-wide results and caveats: It was the authors' suggestion that each seasonal influenza vaccination recruits few new T cells.

One entry per CDR3 protein, called by TCRdb with MiXCR from the RT-PCR reads. The sample yields hundreds of thousands of distinct CDR3 sequences, 15% to 19% seen once. The CDR3 is 13 residues long. Deletions cut 1 base from V and 3 bases from J, with 7 bases between. CDR1 and CDR2 from the germline V gene are SQVTM and ANQGSEA. This clonotype was counted many times. As yet, its antigen is unknown. The specimen was PBMCs from blood, collected about 11 days after vaccination. The V and J genes are TRBV29-1 and TRBJ2-4, with TRBD2 as a possible D gene (6 bases). This clonotype originated in a man aged 45-60 years who received an inactivated influenza vaccine. The chain's CDR3 is CSVEGGGKNIQYF. For the CDR3, the DNA is TGCAGCGTTGAAGGGGGAGGCAAAAACATTCAGTACTTC.